These 9 T cell receptor beta chains share one sample of origin, sequenced in a study of CD8+CD57+ T cells in acquired aplastic anemia. Genomic DNA served as template for TCR beta VDJ and CDR3 profiling. MiXCR, run by TCRdb on the reads, gives a single entry per CDR3 protein. The table records hundreds of thousands of distinct CDR3 sequences, 60% to 80% of them present only once. Sequencing used sorted CD4+, CD8+, or CD8+CD57+ T cells (not recorded which) from PBMCs. Receptors originate from a human donor in good health, serving as a control.

J is TRBJ1-1 and V is TRBV19, with D hard to call. The CDR3 runs to 14 residues. With 3 bases removed from V and 4 bases from J, the gap between germline ends came to 12 bases. Germline V gene data show CDR1 as LNHDA and CDR2 as SQIVND (reference sequence). CDR3 protein: CASSIAALTTEAFF. DNA of the CDR3: TGTGCCAGTAGTATCGCGGCCCTAACCACTGAAGCTTTCTTT.

The DNA of the CDR3 is TGCAGTGCTAGTAAGGACAGGGAGGGTGGCTACACCTTC. Translation gives CSASKDREGGYTF. This sequence joins TRBV20-1 and TRBJ1-2; TRBD1 matches at 8 bases. The CDR3 spans 13 residues. Trimming took 3 bases from V and 7 from J; bases not matched to a gene: 7. Germline CDR1 is DFQATT and CDR2 is SNEGSKA (reference sequence).

The sample holds a few counts of this clonotype. This chain joins TRBV19 and TRBJ1-2, with a tentative D call TRBD1 (5 bases). V lost 3 bases and J lost 2, with 13 bases in between. Germline V gene lookup returns CDR1 LNHDA and CDR2 SQIVND (reference sequence). The CDR3 extends over 15 amino acids. The CDR3 coding sequence is TGTGCCAGTAGTATTGGAGGGGCGCAAAACTATGGCTACACCTTC. This encodes CASSIGGAQNYGYTF.

About this clonotype itself: The junction does not match germline at one end; this may be a read error. The chain links TRBV5-1 to TRBJ2-7; no clear D gene. CDR3 size: 14 residues. Germline CDR1 SGHRS, CDR2 YFSETQ. CDR3 DNA sequence: TGTGCCAGCAGCTCGACACGGAGCACTGACGAGCAGTACTTC. This encodes CASSSTRSTDEQYF. Variable domain in full (rest from reference TRBV5-1 and TRBJ2-7): KAGVTQTPRYLIKTRGQQVTLSCSPISGHRSVSWYQQTPGQGLQFLFEYFSETQRNKGNFPGRFSGRQFSNSRSEMNVSTLELGDSALYLCASSSTRSTDEQYFGPGTRLTVT.

The chain uses TRBV7-2 and TRBJ2-3; 11 positions match TRBD2. Germline CDR1 is SGHTA and CDR2 is FQGNSA. The CDR3 runs to 15 residues. The trim removed 6 bases at V and 4 bases at J, leaving 6 bases unmatched. The CDR3 reads CASSFSGGAPDTQYF. For the CDR3, the DNA is TGTGCCAGCAGTTTTAGCGGGGGGGCCCCAGATACGCAGTATTTT.

CDR3 in amino acids: CASSPRTGYGYGYTF. The CDR3 DNA reads TGTGCCAGCAGCCCCCGGACAGGGTACGGCTATGGCTACACCTTC. The gene calls are TRBV9 and TRBJ1-2; 8 bases align to TRBD1. Germline CDR1 reads SGDLS; CDR2 reads YYNGEE. The CDR3 has 15 residues. V trimming: 4 bases; J trimming: 4 bases; junction bases outside the gene matches: 9.

At least ten counts were recorded for this clonotype. The chain is built from TRBV4-2 and TRBJ1-2; D unclear. V lost 0 bases, J lost 5 bases, and 7 bases lay in between. The CDR3 runs to 13 residues. Germline V gene lookup returns CDR1 LGHNA and CDR2 YNFKEQ. Here the CDR3 DNA reads TGTGCCAGCAGCCAAGATCCGGAATATGGCTACACCTTC. It encodes CASSQDPEYGYTF.

Comment on this clonotype: One end of the junction varies from germline; a read error may be responsible. The chain links TRBV19 to TRBJ2-2; D possibly uses TRBD1 or TRBD2 (6 bases each). CDR1 and CDR2 (germline): LNHDA, SQIVND (reference sequence). CDR3 size: 12 residues. CDR3 nucleotides: TGTGCCACGGTTGGACGGAGGGGGGAACTGTATTTT. It is translated as CATVGRRGELYF.

This clonotype was recorded at least ten times. The rearrangement uses TRBV9 and TRBJ2-2; D is possibly TRBD1 (5 bases). This CDR3 spans 16 amino acids. Trimming removed 1 base from V and 2 bases from J, with 12 bases in between. The germline CDR1 and CDR2 sequences are SGDLS and YYNGEE. The DNA for the CDR3 is TGTGCCAGCAGCGTAAGGGGCGACTCCAACACCGGGGAGCTGTTTTTT. Translation gives CASSVRGDSNTGELFF.